The present entry profiles one T cell receptor beta chain with its context. The antigen is unknown. Looked up from germline, CDR1 is SGHTA and CDR2 is FQGTGA. The CDR3 covers 15 residues. V was shortened by 3 bases and J by 8 bases, with 17 bases between the two germline ends. These data come from a study of vaccination and CD4 T cells after COVID-19. Background on the study: Participants received two doses of either BNT162b2 or mRNA-1273 vaccine. General study results and limits: Convalescent patients had a median roughly 86% of post-vaccine SARS-CoV-2-reactive clones that were detected only after vaccination, not before it. Vaccine-specific clones in convalescent patients were spike mono-reactive in 304 of 307 cases.

Sequenced with the Oncomine TCR Beta short-read assay was DNA taken from cultured CD4+ T cells. TCRdb re-called the PCR reads with MiXCR, one entry per CDR3 protein. Of more than 9,000 distinct CDR3 sequences listed, 25% to 40% are singletons. Treatment specified: roughly 11-day PBMC culture with coronavirus spike peptide pools or control peptides (ViraFEST assay). The clonotype originates from a human donor who had recovered from COVID-19. Sample: CD4+ T cells from blood, cultured in vitro. The chain recombines TRBV7-3 with TRBJ2-1, with D maybe TRBD2 (6 bases). The chain's CDR3 is CASSFTGDSLDEQFF. The CDR3 region has the DNA TGTGCCAGCAGCTTCACGGGAGATTCTCTAGATGAGCAGTTCTTC.